The TCR beta chain described here comes from a study of cytomegalovirus exposure and HLA in healthy donors. Whole-study results and caveats: Later analysis showed TCR association rates varying by HLA locus, highest for DRB1 and lowest for HLA-C. The classifier was said to identify cytomegalovirus status with high specificity and sensitivity.

PCR was performed using 60 Vbeta and 13 Jbeta primers. The method was immunoSEQ multiplex PCR; TCRdb's version includes in-frame clones alone and lacks a portion of them. Found here are under 200,000 clones, roughly 74% of them singletons; the top ten hold 1.8%. The CDR3 has 14 residues. Germline CDR1 SGHAT, CDR2 FQNNGV. The V and J ends lost 5 bases and 3 bases, in that order; junction bases with no gene match: 2. With regard to this clone: Its antigen is currently unknown.

This clonotype was sampled from a woman aged 25 to 39 in good health and CMV-seronegative. Material: PBMCs. This sequence joins TRBV11-2 and TRBJ2-1; 9 bases align to TRBD2. The CDR3 loop reads CASSPSGVYNEQFF. In DNA form, the CDR3 reads TGTGCCAGCAGCCCTAGCGGGGTCTACAATGAGCAGTTCTTC.